These 22 T cell receptor beta chains were sequenced from one sample in a study of blood T cell repertoires in COVID-19. The protocol was immunoSEQ multiplex PCR, while the TCRdb copy is restricted to in-frame clones and leaves out a portion. Of roughly 54,000 clones listed, approximately 81% are singletons. The sequenced material came from peripheral blood. Source of these receptors: a man in his fifties or sixties with acute or convalescent COVID-19.

V usage is TRBV2 and J usage is TRBJ2-1, with D perhaps matching TRBD1 (5 bases). Per germline, CDR1 SNHLY and CDR2 FYNNEI. The V end lost 3 bases, the J end lost 2 bases, and 8 bases lay between the germline ends. The CDR3 covers 14 residues. CDR3 amino acids: CASSDRATYNEQFF. The DNA for the CDR3 is TGTGCCAGCAGTGACAGGGCTACCTACAATGAGCAGTTCTTC.

The rearrangement joins TRBV28 to TRBJ2-7; 8 bases are a match to TRBD2. The length of the CDR3 is 18 residues. In germline, CDR1 is MDHEN, CDR2 SYDVKM. The trim removed 1 base at V and 3 bases at J, leaving 14 bases unmatched. CDR3 in amino acids: CASSLSLPSGGAFYEQYF. As DNA, the CDR3 is TGTGCCAGCAGTTTATCGTTACCTTCGGGGGGGGCTTTCTACGAGCAGTACTTC.

This sequence joins TRBV3-1 (or the pseudogene TRBV3-2) and TRBJ1-2; D uncertain. This CDR3 region has 13 residues. V gave up 4 bases and J gave up 7 bases, with 13 bases separating them. Germline V gene data show CDR1 as LGHDT and CDR2 as YNNKEL (reference sequence). CDR3 sequence reads: CASSRGAVPGYTF. DNA for the CDR3: TGTGCCAGCAGCCGGGGAGCGGTTCCTGGCTACACCTTC.

The chain couples TRBV18 to TRBJ1-1; 7 positions match TRBD1. V dropped 6 bases and J dropped 4; count of bases not matched to a gene: 8. The CDR3 runs 14 residues. Germline V gives CDR1 KGHSH, CDR2 LQKENI. CDR3 amino acids: CASSQGDSSTEAFF. The CDR3 DNA reads as TGTGCCAGCTCGCAAGGGGACAGTTCCACTGAAGCTTTCTTT.

The rearrangement joins TRBV7-6 to TRBJ1-3, with 7 bases that match TRBD1. The germline V gene encodes CDR1 SGHVS and CDR2 FNYEAQ. The length of the CDR3 is 17 residues. The junction had 9 bases not matched to a gene; V was cut back by 4 bases and J by 0 bases. The chain's CDR3 is CASSSSGTASSGNTIYF. The CDR3 nucleotides are TGTGCCAGCAGCTCCTCCGGGACAGCGAGCTCTGGAAACACCATATATTTT.

The chain has TRBV18 and TRBJ1-1, with D tentatively TRBD1 (6 bases). CDR1 and CDR2 (germline): KGHSH, LQKENI. The CDR3 is made up of 14 amino acids. V shed 5 bases and J shed 4 bases, with 14 bases lying between them. Written as DNA, the CDR3 is TGTGCCAGCTCAGGTACACAGGGTGGCACTGAAGCTTTCTTT. It translates to CASSGTQGGTEAFF. Full variable domain (missing parts from reference TRBV18 and TRBJ1-1): NAGVMQNPRHLVRRRGQEARLRCSPMKGHSHVYWYRQLPEEGLKFMVYLQKENIIDESGMPKERFSAEFPKEGPSILRIQQVVRGDSAAYFCASSGTQGGTEAFFGQGTRLTVV.

This clone was seen only once. Here the CDR3 DNA reads TGTGCCACCAGTGACCCCGCCGAACAGGGGAGAAACATTCAGTACTTC. Amino acid sequence: CATSDPAEQGRNIQYF. This chain links TRBV24-1 with TRBJ2-4, with TRBD1 matching over 7 bases. In germline, CDR1 is KGHDR, CDR2 SFDVKD. This CDR3 spans 16 amino acids. V shed 4 bases, J shed 6 bases, and the junction held 11 bases outside the gene matches.

V and J are TRBV19 and TRBJ2-7; 10 bases align to TRBD2. The CDR3 runs to 16 residues. The junction had 7 bases not matched to a gene; V was cut back by 0 bases and J by 5 bases. Looked up from germline, CDR1 is LNHDA and CDR2 is SQIVND (reference sequence). The chain's CDR3 is CASSIEWASGRDEQYF. The CDR3 nucleotides read TGTGCCAGTAGTATAGAATGGGCTAGCGGGAGAGACGAGCAGTACTTC.

The chain carries TRBV14 and TRBJ2-7; a possible D gene is TRBD1 (5 bases). CDR3 size: 13 residues. V shed 4 bases and J shed 2 bases, with 9 bases lying between them. Germline-derived CDR1 and CDR2 are SGHDN and FVKESK. CDR3 sequence: CASSLQVTYEQYF. DNA for the CDR3: TGTGCCAGCAGCCTACAGGTGACCTACGAGCAGTACTTC.

This chain links TRBV12-2 with TRBJ1-5; the table's D gene call, TRBD1, was not cross checked with the DNA. TRBV12-2 is a pseudogene segment. The length of the CDR3 is 18 residues. The CDR3 bases are TGTGCAAGTCGCTTAAGGGACAGGGGCCGATGGGGCAATCAGCCCCAGCATTTT. It codes for CASRLRDRGRWGNQPQHF.

The V gene is TRBV7-9, the J gene TRBJ1-6, with 8 bases matching TRBD1. V lost 0 bases to trimming and J lost 7 bases; unmatched junction nucleotides: 8. Per germline, CDR1 SEHNR and CDR2 FQNEAQ (reference sequence). This CDR3 has 17 amino acids. Here the CDR3 DNA reads TGTGCCAGCAGCTTAGCAGGACAGGGAGCGTGGAATTCACCCCTCCACTTT. It encodes CASSLAGQGAWNSPLHF.

The chain has TRBV5-1 and TRBJ2-7; a possible D gene is TRBD2 (6 bases). Per the germline V gene, CDR1 is SGHRS and CDR2 is YFSETQ. The CDR3 runs to 16 residues. Trimming shortened V by 0 bases and J by 5 bases, and 18 bases separated the two germline ends. The CDR3 reads CASSLGGSGAQNEQYF. The CDR3 DNA reads TGCGCCAGCAGCTTGGGCGGTTCGGGAGCTCAGAACGAGCAGTACTTC.

CDR3 in amino acids: CASSVKPGDSPLHF. The CDR3 nucleotides are TGTGCCAGCAGCGTAAAGCCGGGAGATTCACCCCTCCACTTT. The chain combines TRBV9 with TRBJ1-6; D is unclear. The V gene lost 1 base and the J gene lost 8 bases, with 10 bases spanning the gap. This CDR3 is built from 14 residues. Germline V lookup: CDR1 SGDLS, CDR2 YYNGEE.

The V gene is TRBV5-6, the J gene TRBJ2-4, with a tentative D call TRBD1 (6 bases). In germline, CDR1 is SGHDT, CDR2 YYEEEE. The CDR3 is made up of 11 amino acids. The V and J ends lost 4 bases and 9 bases respectively, with 8 bases between them. The CDR3 sequence is CASSRGSIQYF. Written as DNA, the CDR3 is TGTGCCAGCAGCAGGGGGTCCATTCAGTACTTC.

The chain combines TRBV29-1 with TRBJ2-2, with 11 nucleotides matching TRBD1. This CDR3 has 14 residues. V was pared by 6 bases and J by 3 bases, with 3 bases of the junction left unmatched. Germline CDR1 is SQVTM and CDR2 is ANQGSEA. The CDR3 spells CSVGTGGHTGELFF. CDR3 sequence (DNA): TGCAGCGTGGGGACAGGGGGGCACACCGGGGAGCTGTTTTTT.

The chain joins TRBV2 to TRBJ1-4; possibly TRBD1 for D (6 bases). Trimming removed 6 bases from V and 5 bases from J, with 13 bases in between. CDR1 SNHLY and CDR2 FYNNEI come from the germline V gene. The CDR3 spans 14 residues. The CDR3 DNA reads as TGTGCCAGCAGCTCACAGGGTACGAATGAAAAACTGTTTTTT. This translates into CASSSQGTNEKLFF.

The chain uses TRBV6-4 and TRBJ1-6; D gene ambiguous. Germline lookup yields CDR1 MRHNA and CDR2 SNTAGT. The CDR3 covers 15 residues. Trimming stripped 2 bases from V and 7 bases from J, with 12 bases between. The CDR3 bases are TGTGCCAGCAGTGACAGCCACGCAGGAAATTCACCCCTCCACTTT. Amino acids: CASSDSHAGNSPLHF.

This sequence joins TRBV19 and TRBJ2-7; TRBD2 aligns across 7 bases. The CDR3 consists of 14 residues. V shed 5 bases, J shed 3 bases, and the junction held 7 bases outside the gene matches. Germline V gene data show CDR1 as LNHDA and CDR2 as SQIVND (reference sequence). The CDR3 bases are TGTGCCAGTAGTTCCACGACTAGCAGCTACGAGCAGTACTTC. Translation: CASSSTTSSYEQYF.

This sequence joins TRBV10-2 and TRBJ1-6, with 9 bases fitting TRBD1. The CDR3 contains 15 residues. Trimming removed 6 bases from V and 9 bases from J; junction bases left unmatched: 9. CDR1 WSHSY and CDR2 SAAADI come from the germline V gene. CDR3 sequence: CASSADRGRLSPLHF. The CDR3 DNA reads TGCGCCAGCAGCGCTGACAGGGGGAGACTTTCACCCCTCCACTTT.

This rearrangement joins TRBV7-8 to TRBJ1-3; D possibly corresponds to TRBD1 (5 bases). This CDR3 contains 15 residues. Trimming took 4 bases from V and 8 from J, leaving 18 bases between them. CDR1 is SGHVS, CDR2 FQNEAQ, per germline. DNA for the CDR3: TGTGCCAGCAGCTGGAGGGACGGCGCTGGGGACACCATATATTTT. It yields the protein CASSWRDGAGDTIYF.

J is TRBJ2-1 and V is TRBV24-1, with D possibly being TRBD2 (5 bases). Per germline, CDR1 KGHDR and CDR2 SFDVKD. Trimming removed 3 bases at V and 2 bases at J, with 10 bases between. There are 15 residues in the CDR3. The CDR3: CATSDKSGAYNEQFF. CDR3 nucleotides: TGTGCCACCAGTGATAAAAGCGGTGCCTACAATGAGCAGTTCTTC.

CDR3 sequence (DNA): TGTGCCAGCAGCTTGCCCGGGACTTTAAATGAGCAGTTCTTC. Encoded protein: CASSLPGTLNEQFF. The rearrangement links TRBV5-4 to TRBJ2-1; D possibly corresponds to TRBD2 (6 bases). The CDR3 has 14 amino acids. Between the trimmed V and J ends, which lost 1 base and 7 bases, there was a span of 12 bases. Germline CDR1 SGHNT, CDR2 YYREEE (reference sequence).